The rows below give T cell receptor beta chains drawn from one sample of a study of shared clonotypes between healthy human individuals. Libraries were prepared by immunoSEQ multiplex PCR; TCRdb keeps only in-frame clonotypes and omits some of them. The sample includes approximately 250,000 clones, approximately 70% of them seen just once. The specimen sequenced was memory CD4+ T cells sorted from blood. The receptors here all came from a man aged 30-40 years in good health. Both conserved end residues are part of each CDR3. A D gene is named only where the DNA matches it firmly. Size is stated for part of the rows, as once, few or many counts, or as a class when the clone is expanded.

TRBV6-1	TRBJ1-1	.	.	CASSIYGVESEAFF	TGTGCCAGCAGCATATATGGGGTAGAGAGTGAAGCTTTCTTT
TRBV19	TRBJ2-5	TRBD2	.	CASSSLAGAGETQYF	TGTGCCAGTAGTTCTTTAGCGGGAGCAGGGGAGACCCAGTACTTC
TRBV28	TRBJ1-1	TRBD1	few	CASSLKGAGNTEAFF	TGTGCCAGCAGTTTAAAGGGGGCCGGGAACACTGAAGCTTTCTTT
TRBV13	TRBJ1-1	TRBD1	.	CASSLAGGVGNTEAFF	TGTGCCAGCAGCTTAGCAGGGGGCGTCGGGAACACTGAAGCTTTCTTT
TRBV2	TRBJ2-7	.	.	CASSENQGPREQYF	TGTGCCAGCAGTGAAAACCAGGGACCACGCGAGCAGTACTTC
TRBV7-2	TRBJ2-5	.	once	CASSFNQETQYF	TGTGCCAGCAGCTTTAACCAAGAGACCCAGTACTTC
TRBV25-1	TRBJ1-2	.	.	CASSALDSNYGYTF	TGTGCCAGCAGTGCCCTCGACAGTAACTATGGCTACACCTTC
TRBV10-3	TRBJ2-3	.	.	CAISAGGDTQYF	TGTGCCATCAGTGCGGGCGGAGATACGCAGTATTTT
TRBV10-2	TRBJ2-2	.	.	CASSEARLVERRTGELFF	TGCGCCAGCAGTGAGGCCAGATTAGTGGAGCGGCGCACCGGGGAGCTGTTTTTT
TRBV7-6	TRBJ2-5	TRBD1	.	CASSLIQPGTGAGETQYF	TGTGCCAGCAGCTTAATCCAGCCCGGGACAGGGGCTGGGGAGACCCAGTACTTC
TRBV14	TRBJ2-7	TRBD1	many	CASSLGQGFSEQYF	TGTGCCAGCAGTTTAGGACAGGGGTTCTCCGAGCAGTACTTC
TRBV7-9	TRBJ2-1	TRBD1	.	CASSLRDRTGPGNEQFF	TGTGCCAGCAGCCTCCGTGACCGGACAGGGCCCGGCAATGAGCAGTTCTTC
TRBV28	TRBJ1-5	.	.	CATYPYVDQPQHF	TGTGCCACCTACCCCTACGTGGATCAGCCCCAGCATTTT
TRBV4-3	TRBJ2-2	.	.	CASSLDPVNTGELFF	TGCGCCAGCAGCCTTGACCCCGTGAACACCGGGGAGCTGTTTTTT
TRBV18	TRBJ2-1	.	.	CASSPIDSPTYNEQFF	TGTGCCAGCTCACCAATCGACTCCCCTACCTACAATGAGCAGTTCTTC
TRBV28	TRBJ1-1	.	once	CASSPLTANTEAFF	TGTGCCAGCAGTCCCCTGACAGCGAACACTGAAGCTTTCTTT
TRBV2	TRBJ2-3	TRBD1	.	CASQFRDRAFTDTQYF	TGTGCCAGCCAGTTCCGGGACAGGGCTTTCACAGATACGCAGTATTTT
TRBV30	TRBJ1-5	TRBD1	.	CAWRSRGNGNQPQHF	TGTGCCTGGAGGTCCAGGGGGAATGGCAATCAGCCCCAGCATTTT
TRBV5-6	TRBJ1-4	TRBD1	.	CASSLEQGVEKLFF	TGTGCCAGCAGCTTGGAACAGGGGGTCGAAAAACTGTTTTTT
TRBV19	TRBJ1-5	.	few	CASADSGISPGHF	TGTGCCAGTGCTGACAGCGGTATCAGCCCTGGGCATTTT
TRBV5-1	TRBJ2-7	TRBD1	.	CASSLQGAYEQYF	TGCGCCAGCAGCTTGCAGGGGGCCTACGAGCAGTACTTC
TRBV6-1	TRBJ2-3	TRBD2	.	CASSGLTSGSTDTQYF	TGTGCCAGCAGTGGGCTGACTAGCGGTAGCACAGATACGCAGTATTTT
TRBV7-6	TRBJ2-1	TRBD1	.	CASSQGQASNEQFF	TGTGCCAGCAGCCAGGGACAGGCTAGCAATGAGCAGTTCTTC
TRBV19	TRBJ1-5	.	many	CASEVGARRNQPQHF	TGTGCCAGTGAGGTAGGGGCGAGGCGCAATCAGCCCCAGCATTTT
TRBV7-7	TRBJ1-4	.	.	CASSPGGPTNEKLFF	TGTGCTAGCAGCCCTGGCGGGCCGACTAATGAAAAACTGTTTTTT
TRBV29-1	TRBJ2-5	TRBD1	.	CSVVGQKKETQYF	TGCAGCGTTGTGGGACAGAAAAAAGAGACCCAGTACTTC
TRBV4-1	TRBJ2-1	.	.	CASSQGGTAYNEQFF	TGCGCCAGCAGCCAAGGGGGGACGGCCTACAATGAGCAGTTCTTC
TRBV19	TRBJ2-1	.	.	CASTVDLAAYNEQFF	TGTGCCAGTACCGTGGACCTAGCTGCCTACAATGAGCAGTTCTTC
TRBV4-3	TRBJ2-1	.	.	CASSLDRGEQFF	TGCGCCAGCAGCCTTGATCGGGGTGAGCAGTTCTTC
TRBV7-9	TRBJ2-1	.	few	CASSSTTGEQFF	TGTGCCAGCAGCTCCACGACCGGTGAGCAGTTCTTC
TRBV5-6	TRBJ2-1	TRBD1	.	CASSFPRGLSYNEQFF	TGTGCCAGCAGCTTTCCTAGGGGGCTCTCCTACAATGAGCAGTTCTTC
TRBV7-2	TRBJ2-2	TRBD1	.	CASSFEPGQWNTGELFF	TGTGCCAGCAGCTTTGAACCGGGACAGTGGAACACCGGGGAGCTGTTTTTT
TRBV7-2	TRBJ2-1	.	.	CASSLWSGFEQFF	TGTGCCAGCAGCTTATGGTCCGGGTTTGAGCAGTTCTTC
TRBV7-2	TRBJ2-2	.	.	CASSFNTGELFF	TGTGCCAGCAGCTTCAACACCGGGGAGCTGTTTTTT
TRBV11-2	TRBJ2-3	TRBD2	.	CASSSEAGGLGTQYF	TGTGCCAGCAGCTCAGAAGCGGGAGGGTTAGGGACGCAGTATTTT
TRBV6-6	TRBJ2-2	TRBD2	.	CASGERSGTGELFF	TGTGCGAGCGGGGAACGCTCGGGCACCGGGGAGCTGTTTTTT
TRBV18	TRBJ2-5	TRBD2	.	CASSQSGRETQYF	TGTGCCAGCTCACAAAGCGGGAGGGAGACCCAGTACTTC
TRBV5-6	TRBJ2-6	.	.	CASSLPGAPGGANVLTF	TGTGCCAGCAGCTTGCCAGGGGCCCCGGGGGGGGCCAACGTCCTGACTTTC
TRBV6-4	TRBJ2-1	.	once	CASSDIGRRDNEQFF	TGTGCCAGCAGTGACATAGGGAGGAGGGACAATGAGCAGTTCTTC
TRBV7-2	TRBJ2-1	TRBD2	many	CASSTSSGRRNEQFF	TGTGCCAGCAGCACATCTAGCGGGAGGAGGAATGAGCAGTTCTTC
TRBV6-6	TRBJ1-1	.	few	CVSSASGNTEAFF	TGTGTCAGCAGTGCCTCAGGGAACACTGAAGCTTTCTTT
TRBV2	TRBJ1-1	.	.	CASRPSLQGGGTEAFF	TGTGCCAGCAGGCCCTCTTTGCAGGGCGGAGGCACTGAAGCTTTCTTT
TRBV9	TRBJ1-1	.	.	CASSVVLNTEAFF	TGTGCCAGCAGCGTAGTGTTGAACACTGAAGCTTTCTTT
TRBV28	TRBJ2-6	.	.	CASSLGSSGANVLTF	TGTGCCAGCAGTCTGGGGTCCTCTGGGGCCAACGTCCTGACTTTC
TRBV6-1	TRBJ2-5	.	few	CASSEVQGSQETQYF	TGTGCCAGCAGTGAAGTACAAGGCTCCCAAGAGACCCAGTACTTC
TRBV11-2	TRBJ2-2	.	.	CASSLGVGSSTGELFF	TGTGCCAGCAGCTTAGGGGTCGGGAGCTCTACCGGGGAGCTGTTTTTT
TRBV28	TRBJ1-1	.	.	CASRIYKNTEAFF	TGTGCCAGCAGAATATACAAGAACACTGAAGCTTTCTTT
TRBV18	TRBJ1-1	.	.	CASSPVQGNTEAFF	TGTGCCAGCTCACCAGTACAGGGGAACACTGAAGCTTTCTTT
TRBV14	TRBJ2-5	.	.	CASSQRGYQETQYF	TGTGCCAGCAGCCAGAGAGGATACCAAGAGACCCAGTACTTC
TRBV7-9	TRBJ2-1	.	.	CASRTRVYSAGYEQFF	TGTGCCAGCAGGACTCGGGTATATAGCGCTGGCTATGAGCAGTTCTTC
TRBV19	TRBJ2-2	TRBD1	.	CASTPNGGTGLNTGELFF	TGTGCCAGTACACCCAATGGAGGGACAGGGTTGAACACCGGGGAGCTGTTTTTT